The entry that follows covers one T cell receptor beta chain sequence. This sample is part of a study of blood T cell repertoires in COVID-19. Whole-study context: Sites in the United States, Italy and Spain provided acute and convalescent COVID-19 samples.

The CDR3 runs to 13 residues. The V gene lost 1 base and the J gene lost 7 bases, with 11 bases spanning the gap. CDR1 SGHVS and CDR2 FQNEAQ come from the germline V gene. Assay used: immunoSEQ multiplex PCR; TCRdb lists only in-frame clones, some missing. The sample shows tens of thousands of clones, more than 75% of them seen only once. This chain uses TRBV7-8 with TRBJ2-7; D gene uncertain. Sequencing input: peripheral blood. The TCR comes from a woman of 80 years or more with acute or convalescent COVID-19. CDR3 DNA: TGTGCCAGCAGCTTAGGGTTAGTTCGGGAGCAGTACTTC. Translated: CASSLGLVREQYF.